Listed here are 27 T cell receptor beta chains from one sample, sequenced in a study of shared T cell receptors in the human thymus. Sequenced by immunoSEQ multiplex PCR; TCRdb stores in-frame clones only, minus some. This table has about 660,000 clones, over 75% appearing once. This sample also appeared in a second study, on human thymus T cells.

Sequenced: thymocytes. All receptors derive from a boy under two years old with a congenital heart defect.

V is TRBV19 and J is TRBJ1-4, with 7 bases matching TRBD1. CDR1 is LNHDA, CDR2 SQIVND, per germline (reference sequence). The CDR3 loop spans 17 amino acids. V lost 1 base, J lost 2 bases, and 7 bases stayed unmatched. CDR3 sequence (DNA): TGTGCCAGTAGTATAGCCCGACAGGGAATCACTAATGAAAAACTGTTTTTT. Its translation is CASSIARQGITNEKLFF.

The J gene is TRBJ2-5, the V gene TRBV7-6, with TRBD2 identical over 15 bases. The germline V gene encodes CDR1 SGHVS and CDR2 FNYEAQ. V lost 5 bases to trimming and J lost 2 bases; unmatched junction nucleotides: 12. The CDR3 consists of 19 residues. The CDR3 loop reads CASSPGAGTSGRWQETQYF. The CDR3 nucleotides are TGTGCCAGCAGCCCGGGGGCTGGGACTAGCGGGAGGTGGCAAGAGACCCAGTACTTC. The full variable domain, rest sourced from reference TRBV7-6 and TRBJ2-5, is GAGVSQSPRYKVTKRGQDVALRCDPISGHVSLYWYRQALGQGPEFLTYFNYEAQQDKSGLPNDRFSAERPEGSISTLTIQRTEQRDSAMYRCASSPGAGTSGRWQETQYFGPGTRLLVL.

The CDR3 protein is CASSQVISGRAPNTDTQYF. Here the CDR3 DNA reads TGTGCCAGCAGCCAAGTCATTAGCGGGAGGGCCCCGAACACAGATACGCAGTATTTT. The rearrangement joins TRBV4-2 to TRBJ2-3; 11 bases are shared with TRBD2. Looked up from germline, CDR1 is LGHNA and CDR2 is YNFKEQ. The CDR3 covers 19 residues. The J segment lost 2 bases and the V segment lost 1 base, leaving 11 bases of the junction unmatched.

The chain carries TRBV7-3 and TRBJ2-5, with D possibly matching TRBD1 (5 bases). Trimming removed 5 bases at V and 1 base at J, with 14 bases between. CDR1 is SGHTA and CDR2 is FQGTGA in the germline V gene. The CDR3 is made up of 15 amino acids. The CDR3 DNA is TGTGCCAGCAGCCTACGCAGGGAACTCCAAGAGACCCAGTACTTC. It is translated as CASSLRRELQETQYF.

CDR3 DNA: TGCGCCAGCGGACGCGGGAGGGAAGAAAAGACCCAGTACTTC. Amino acid sequence: CASGRGREEKTQYF. The genes are TRBV5-1 and TRBJ2-5, with 9 positions matching TRBD2. Trimming took 7 bases from V and 6 from J; bases not matched to a gene: 10. This CDR3 spans 14 amino acids. Germline CDR1 is SGHRS and CDR2 is YFSETQ.

Only a few counts were recorded for this clone. The rearrangement links TRBV19 to TRBJ2-7, with D perhaps matching TRBD2 (6 bases). The CDR3 is 14 residues long. Germline V gives CDR1 LNHDA, CDR2 SQIVND (reference sequence). V was clipped by 6 bases and J by 1 base, with 13 bases between them. In nucleotides, the CDR3 is TGTGCCAGTAGGGAACGGGACTCTTCCTACGAGCAGTACTTC. As protein: CASRERDSSYEQYF.

This rearrangement joins TRBV5-4 to TRBJ2-1, with 8 positions matching TRBD2. Germline trimming cut 4 bases from V and 7 bases from J; bases unmatched to any gene: 10. CDR1 is SGHNT and CDR2 is YYREEE in the germline V gene (reference sequence). This CDR3 has 15 residues. The CDR3 nucleotides are TGTGCCAGCAGCCCCAGCGGGAGTTTCGGTAATGAGCAGTTCTTC. Protein sequence: CASSPSGSFGNEQFF.

The CDR3 loop is CASSPLIRSPIHEQYF. CDR3 coding DNA: TGTGCCAGCAGCCCCCTTATCCGGTCGCCTATCCACGAGCAGTACTTC. The chain has TRBV28 and TRBJ2-7; no reliable D call. The germline gives CDR1 MDHEN, CDR2 SYDVKM. The length of the CDR3 is 16 residues. The V gene lost 6 bases and the J gene lost 5 bases, with 23 bases spanning the gap.

The chain recombines TRBV30 with TRBJ2-7; 10 positions match TRBD1. Germline trimming cut 2 bases from V and 2 bases from J; bases unmatched to any gene: 6. This CDR3 has 15 residues. Looked up from germline, CDR1 is GTSNPN and CDR2 is SVGIG (reference sequence). The CDR3 bases are TGTGCCTGGAGTCGGGGACAGGGGCCCACCTACGAGCAGTACTTC. As protein: CAWSRGQGPTYEQYF.

The J gene is TRBJ2-2, the V gene TRBV7-2, with TRBD1 identical over 11 bases. Germline CDR1 SGHTA, CDR2 FQGNSA. The length of the CDR3 is 15 residues. Losses at the gene ends were 5 bases for V and 6 bases for J; bases not matched to a gene: 5. CDR3 nucleotides: TGTGCCAGCAGCCCCGGGACAGGGGGTTCCGGGGAGCTGTTTTTT. It encodes CASSPGTGGSGELFF.

The rearrangement joins TRBV5-8 to TRBJ1-5; D not resolved. V was cut by 4 bases and J by 7 bases, with 9 bases left in between. The germline V gene encodes CDR1 SGHTS and CDR2 YDEGEE. There are 12 residues in the CDR3. CDR3 coding DNA: TGTGCCAGCAGCCCGCCGGGGCAGCCCCAGCATTTT. It specifies CASSPPGQPQHF. Complete variable domain (other parts from reference TRBV5-8 and TRBJ1-5): EAGVTQSPTHLIKTRGQQATLRCSPISGHTSVYWYQQALGLGLQFLLWYDEGEERNRGNFPPRFSGRQFPNYSSELNVNALELEDSALYLCASSPPGQPQHFGDGTRLSIL.

The J gene is TRBJ2-7, the V gene TRBV11-3; 9 bases fit TRBD2. The CDR3 is 18 amino acids. After removal of 1 base from V and 2 bases from J, the junction contained 12 bases not matched to a gene. Germline CDR1 reads SGHNT; CDR2 reads YENEEA. In DNA form, the CDR3 reads TGTGCCAGCAGCTTAGCCCCCCCTACTAGCGGGTGTCCCTACGAGCAGTACTTC. Translating it yields CASSLAPPTSGCPYEQYF.

On this clone itself: An end of the junction does not agree with germline; a read error may underlie this. The rearrangement joins TRBV7-7 to TRBJ2-5, with 7 bases that match TRBD2. Germline CDR1 SSHAT, CDR2 FNYEAQ (reference sequence). The CDR3 length is 15 residues. CDR3 DNA sequence: TGTGCTAGCAGCTTTAATCGCGGGAGTGAAGAGACCCAGTACTTC. Translation gives CASSFNRGSEETQYF.

The chain is built from TRBV28 and TRBJ2-5, with a tentative D call TRBD1 (5 bases). Germline V gene data show CDR1 as MDHEN and CDR2 as SYDVKM. Trimming took off 4 bases at V and 5 bases at J, with 8 bases between the two ends. The length of the CDR3 is 12 residues. CDR3 coding DNA: TGTGCCAGCAGTTCCAAGGGGGAGACCCAGTACTTC. As protein: CASSSKGETQYF.

This clone came up once. The chain is built from TRBV10-3 and TRBJ2-5; 7 bases fit TRBD2. In germline, CDR1 is ENHRY, CDR2 SYGVKD. The CDR3 loop spans 15 amino acids. V gave up 8 bases and J gave up 4 bases; unmatched junction bases: 13. CDR3 sequence (DNA): TGTGCCATCGGTCCCCCAACGGGGGGTGGAGAGACCCAGTACTTC. Translating gives CAIGPPTGGGETQYF.

The genes are TRBV5-5 and TRBJ1-2; D is ambiguous. The V gene's germline CDR1 is SGHKS and CDR2 YYEKEE (reference sequence). Trimming pared 4 bases from V and 0 bases from J, leaving 7 bases between. This CDR3 is built from 13 residues. The CDR3 nucleotides read TGTGCCAGCAGCCCGGGTTCTAACTATGGCTACACCTTC. It specifies CASSPGSNYGYTF.

The chain combines TRBV15 with TRBJ2-5; 9 bases fit TRBD1. V trimming: 5 bases; J trimming: 0 bases; junction bases outside the gene matches: 10. The CDR3 covers 17 residues. The germline CDR1 and CDR2 sequences are LNHNV and YYDKDF (reference sequence). The DNA for the CDR3 is TGTGCCACCAGCCCAACCCGGGACAGGGAGTACCAAGAGACCCAGTACTTC. It codes for CATSPTRDREYQETQYF.

The V gene is TRBV13, the J gene TRBJ2-5, with 8 bases identical to TRBD2. CDR3 length equals 14 residues. Germline CDR1 reads PRHDT; CDR2 reads FYEKMQ (reference sequence). With V trimmed by 5 bases and J by 5 bases, 7 bases remained unmatched. The CDR3 loop is CASSLGLVRETQYF. Here the CDR3 DNA reads TGTGCCAGCAGCCTGGGACTAGTTAGGGAGACCCAGTACTTC.

The rearrangement uses TRBV19 and TRBJ1-5, with D possibly being TRBD1 (5 bases). V dropped 4 bases and J dropped 4 bases, with 20 bases sitting between them. This CDR3 has 17 residues. The germline CDR1 and CDR2 sequences are LNHDA and SQIVND (reference sequence). The CDR3 protein is CASSTQGFEGWNQPQHF. The CDR3 region has the DNA TGTGCCAGTAGTACCCAGGGATTTGAAGGATGGAATCAGCCCCAGCATTTT.

The chain couples TRBV23-1 to TRBJ2-5; 9 bases line up with TRBD2. TRBV23-1 is identified as an open reading frame with a role that is uncertain. With V trimmed by 8 bases and J by 4 bases, 20 bases remained unmatched. The CDR3 has 18 residues. In DNA form, the CDR3 reads TGCGCCAGCGCCTTACCGGGACTAGCCCATCCTTCGGGAGAGACCCAGTACTTC. Protein: CASALPGLAHPSGETQYF.

The chain uses TRBV10-2 and TRBJ2-7; 12 positions match TRBD1. The CDR3 spans 15 residues. The germline gives CDR1 WSHSY, CDR2 SAAADI. Unmatched junction bases numbered 7, after V lost 5 bases and J lost 5 bases. Here the CDR3 reads CASSHLWDRGHEQYF. In DNA, the CDR3 is TGCGCCAGCAGTCATTTATGGGACAGGGGGCACGAGCAGTACTTC.

V usage is TRBV30 and J usage is TRBJ2-4, with TRBD1 as a possible D gene (5 bases). Germline V gene data show CDR1 as GTSNPN and CDR2 as SVGIG (reference sequence). The CDR3 runs 17 residues. The V end was cut by 1 base, the J end by 1 base, with 17 bases between. In nucleotides, the CDR3 is TGTGCCTGGAGTGGACAGAATTCCCCTCGGGCCAAAAACATTCAGTACTTC. It yields the protein CAWSGQNSPRAKNIQYF.

The chain couples TRBV6-1 to TRBJ1-1; 7 bases line up with TRBD1. V shed 7 bases and J 2 bases; nucleotides not matched to a gene: 7. Germline loops: CDR1 MNHNS, CDR2 SASEGT. This CDR3 spans 14 amino acids. The DNA of the CDR3 is TGTGCCAGCATGGCGACAGGGAAAAACACTGAAGCTTTCTTT. Translation: CASMATGKNTEAFF.

This sequence joins TRBV25-1 and TRBJ2-5, with 8 positions matching TRBD1. Germline assignment: CDR1 MGHDK and CDR2 SYGVNS. The junction had 5 bases not matched to a gene; V was cut back by 4 bases and J by 4 bases. CDR3 length equals 14 residues. The CDR3 is CASSGRQGRETQYF. DNA for the CDR3: TGTGCCAGCAGTGGTCGACAGGGGAGAGAGACCCAGTACTTC.

The chain combines TRBV2 with TRBJ2-7, with 7 bases matching TRBD1. The V segment lost 5 bases and the J segment 2 bases; nucleotides outside the gene matches: 9. Looked up from germline, CDR1 is SNHLY and CDR2 is FYNNEI. The CDR3 consists of 15 residues. CDR3 sequence: CASSLGQRTPYEQYF. Here the CDR3 DNA reads TGTGCCAGCAGTTTGGGACAGCGAACACCCTACGAGCAGTACTTC. Looking up the rest from reference TRBV2 and TRBJ2-7 gives the full variable domain: EPEVTQTPSHQVTQMGQEVILRCVPISNHLYFYWYRQILGQKVEFLVSFYNNEISEKSEIFDDQFSVERPDGSNFTLKIRSTKLEDSAMYFCASSLGQRTPYEQYFGPGTRLTVT.

The chain combines TRBV19 with TRBJ2-3, with D maybe TRBD2 (7 bases). The germline V gene encodes CDR1 LNHDA and CDR2 SQIVND (reference sequence). This CDR3 is built from 22 residues. Trimming took 3 bases from V and 0 from J, leaving 31 bases between them. The CDR3 loop is CASSMMLWRGPYPPTSTDTQYF. The CDR3 region has the DNA TGTGCCAGTAGTATGATGCTTTGGCGGGGGCCGTATCCGCCTACTAGCACAGATACGCAGTATTTT.

The rearrangement links TRBV6-1 to TRBJ2-2, with 8 bases matching TRBD1. CDR1 and CDR2 from the germline V gene are MNHNS and SASEGT. V lost 6 bases, J lost 8 bases, and 8 bases stayed unmatched. The CDR3 sequence is 14 residues long. CDR3: CASSSWTGWGELFF. CDR3 DNA sequence: TGTGCCAGCAGCTCCTGGACAGGGTGGGGGGAGCTGTTTTTT.